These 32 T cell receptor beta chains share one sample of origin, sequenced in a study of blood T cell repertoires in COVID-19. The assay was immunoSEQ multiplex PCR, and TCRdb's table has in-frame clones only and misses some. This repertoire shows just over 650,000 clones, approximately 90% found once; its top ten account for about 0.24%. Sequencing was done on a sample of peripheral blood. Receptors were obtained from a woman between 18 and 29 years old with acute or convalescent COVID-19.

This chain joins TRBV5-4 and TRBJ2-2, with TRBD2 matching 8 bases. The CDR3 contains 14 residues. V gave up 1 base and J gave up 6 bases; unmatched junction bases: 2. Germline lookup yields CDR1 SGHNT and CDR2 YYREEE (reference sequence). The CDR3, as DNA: TGTGCCAGCAGCTTGTTCGGGGGGGCCGGGGAGCTGTTTTTT. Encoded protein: CASSLFGGAGELFF.

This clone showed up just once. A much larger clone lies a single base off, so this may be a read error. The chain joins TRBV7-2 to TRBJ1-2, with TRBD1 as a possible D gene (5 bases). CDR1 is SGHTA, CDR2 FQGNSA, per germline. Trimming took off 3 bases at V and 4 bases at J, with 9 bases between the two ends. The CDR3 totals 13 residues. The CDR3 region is CASSLGGGYGYTF. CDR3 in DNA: TGTGCCAGCAGCTTGGGGGGAGGCTATGGCTACACCTTC.

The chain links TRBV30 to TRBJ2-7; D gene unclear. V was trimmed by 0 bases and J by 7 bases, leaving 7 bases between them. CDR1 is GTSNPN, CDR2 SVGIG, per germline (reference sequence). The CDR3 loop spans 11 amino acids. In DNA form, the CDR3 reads TGTGCCTGGAGTGTACTGGTGGAGCAGTACTTC. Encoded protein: CAWSVLVEQYF. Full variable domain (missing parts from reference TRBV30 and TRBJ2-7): SQTIHQWPATLVQPVGSPLSLECTVEGTSNPNLYWYRQAAGRGLQLLFYSVGIGQISSEVPQNLSASRPQDRQFILSSKKLLLSDSGFYLCAWSVLVEQYFGPGTRLTVT.

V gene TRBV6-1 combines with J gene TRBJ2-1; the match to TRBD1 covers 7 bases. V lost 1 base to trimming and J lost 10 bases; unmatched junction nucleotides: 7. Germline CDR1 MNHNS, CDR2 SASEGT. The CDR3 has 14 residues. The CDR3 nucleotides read TGTGCCAGCAGTGAAGGCCCAGGGACAGACGAGCAGTTCTTC. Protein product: CASSEGPGTDEQFF.

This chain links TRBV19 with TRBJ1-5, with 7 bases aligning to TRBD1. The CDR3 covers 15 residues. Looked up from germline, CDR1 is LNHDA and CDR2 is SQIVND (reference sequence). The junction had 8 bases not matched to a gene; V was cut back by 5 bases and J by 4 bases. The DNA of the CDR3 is TGTGCCAGTAGTTGGGGCAGGGGGATAAATCAGCCCCAGCATTTT. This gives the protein CASSWGRGINQPQHF.

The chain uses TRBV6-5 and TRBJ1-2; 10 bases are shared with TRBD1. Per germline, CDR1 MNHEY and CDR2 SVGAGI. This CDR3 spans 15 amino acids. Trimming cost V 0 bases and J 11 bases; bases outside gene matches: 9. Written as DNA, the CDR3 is TGTGCCAGCAGTTACTCCCGGGACAGGGGATCGAGATACACCTTC. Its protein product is CASSYSRDRGSRYTF.

CDR3: CASSQDRQGNTGELFF. DNA of the CDR3: TGCGCCAGCAGCCAAGATCGCCAGGGCAACACCGGGGAGCTGTTTTTT. The chain combines TRBV4-3 with TRBJ2-2, with a possible D match to TRBD1 (5 bases). Trimming took 0 bases from V and 2 from J, leaving 10 bases between them. Germline V gives CDR1 LGHNA, CDR2 YSLEER. The CDR3 contains 16 residues.

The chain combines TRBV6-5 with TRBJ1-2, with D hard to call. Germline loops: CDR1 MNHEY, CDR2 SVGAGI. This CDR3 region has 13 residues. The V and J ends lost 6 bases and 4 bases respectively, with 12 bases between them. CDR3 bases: TGTGCCAGCAGCAACTTAGAAATCTATGGCTACACCTTC. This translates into CASSNLEIYGYTF.

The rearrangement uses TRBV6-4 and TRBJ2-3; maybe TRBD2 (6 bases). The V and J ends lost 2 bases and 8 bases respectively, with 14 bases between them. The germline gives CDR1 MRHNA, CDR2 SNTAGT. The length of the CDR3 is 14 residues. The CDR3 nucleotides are TGTGCCAGCAGTGACGGACTCGAGGGAGGTACGCAGTATTTT. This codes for CASSDGLEGGTQYF.

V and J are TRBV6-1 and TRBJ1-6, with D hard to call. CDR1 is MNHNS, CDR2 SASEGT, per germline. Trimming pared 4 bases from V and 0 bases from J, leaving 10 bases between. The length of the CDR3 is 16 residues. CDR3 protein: CASSGPGSSYNSPLHF. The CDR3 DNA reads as TGTGCCAGCAGTGGCCCCGGGAGCTCCTATAATTCACCCCTCCACTTT.

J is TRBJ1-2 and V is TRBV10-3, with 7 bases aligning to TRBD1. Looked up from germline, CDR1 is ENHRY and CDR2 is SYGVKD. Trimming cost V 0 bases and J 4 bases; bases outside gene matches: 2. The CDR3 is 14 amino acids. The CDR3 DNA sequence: TGTGCCATCAGTGAGTCGGGACAGTTCTATGGCTACACCTTC. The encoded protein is CAISESGQFYGYTF.

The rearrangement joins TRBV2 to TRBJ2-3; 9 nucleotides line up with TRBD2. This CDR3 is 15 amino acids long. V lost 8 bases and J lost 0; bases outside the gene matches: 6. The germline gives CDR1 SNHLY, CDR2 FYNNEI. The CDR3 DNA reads TGTGCCAGCGAAGGGCTAGCGGGGAGCACAGATACGCAGTATTTT. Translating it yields CASEGLAGSTDTQYF.

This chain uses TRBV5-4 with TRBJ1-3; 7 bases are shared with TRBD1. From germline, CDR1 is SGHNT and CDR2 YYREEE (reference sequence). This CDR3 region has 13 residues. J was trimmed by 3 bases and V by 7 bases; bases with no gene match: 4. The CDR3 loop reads CASSRQGGNTIYF. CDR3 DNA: TGTGCCAGCTCCCGACAGGGTGGAAACACCATATATTTT.

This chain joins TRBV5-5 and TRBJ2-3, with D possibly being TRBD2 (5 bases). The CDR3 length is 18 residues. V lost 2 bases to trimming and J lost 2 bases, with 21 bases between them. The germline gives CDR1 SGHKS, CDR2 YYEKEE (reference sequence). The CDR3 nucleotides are TGTGCCAGCAGCTTTCCGACCTCGTTTGCGGGTACCACAGATACGCAGTATTTT. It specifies CASSFPTSFAGTTDTQYF.

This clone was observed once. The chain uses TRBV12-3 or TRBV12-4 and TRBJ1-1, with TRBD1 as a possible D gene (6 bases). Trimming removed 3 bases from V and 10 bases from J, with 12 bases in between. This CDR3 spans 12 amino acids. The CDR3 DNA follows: TGTGCCAGCAGTTTCTTAACAGGGTTAGCTTTCTTT. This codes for CASSFLTGLAFF.

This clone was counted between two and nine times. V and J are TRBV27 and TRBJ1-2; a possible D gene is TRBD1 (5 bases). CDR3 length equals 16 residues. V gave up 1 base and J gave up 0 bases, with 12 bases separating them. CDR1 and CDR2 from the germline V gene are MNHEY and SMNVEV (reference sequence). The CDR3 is CASSLLGASSNYGYTF. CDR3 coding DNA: TGTGCCAGCAGTTTATTAGGGGCCTCCTCTAACTATGGCTACACCTTC.

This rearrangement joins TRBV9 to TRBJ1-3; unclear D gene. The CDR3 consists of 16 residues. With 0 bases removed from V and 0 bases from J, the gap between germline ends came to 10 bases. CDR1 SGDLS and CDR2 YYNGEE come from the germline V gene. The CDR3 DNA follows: TGTGCCAGCAGCGTAGCTACGGGTAGCTCTGGAAACACCATATATTTT. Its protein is CASSVATGSSGNTIYF.

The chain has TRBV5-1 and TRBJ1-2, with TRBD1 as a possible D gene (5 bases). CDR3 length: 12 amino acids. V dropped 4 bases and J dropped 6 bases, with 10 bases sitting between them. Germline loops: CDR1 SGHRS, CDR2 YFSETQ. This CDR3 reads CASSASTDGYTF. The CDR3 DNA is TGCGCCAGCAGCGCATCGACAGATGGCTACACCTTC.

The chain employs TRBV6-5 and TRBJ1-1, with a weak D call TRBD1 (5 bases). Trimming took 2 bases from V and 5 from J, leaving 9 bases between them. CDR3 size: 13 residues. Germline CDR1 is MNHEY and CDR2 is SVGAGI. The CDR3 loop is CASSYPGMTEAFF. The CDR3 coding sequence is TGTGCCAGCAGTTACCCAGGGATGACTGAAGCTTTCTTT.

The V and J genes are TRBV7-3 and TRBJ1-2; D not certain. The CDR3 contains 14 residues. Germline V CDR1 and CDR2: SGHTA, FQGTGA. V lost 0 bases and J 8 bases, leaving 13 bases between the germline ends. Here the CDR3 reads CASSLTPDLGGYTF. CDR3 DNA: TGTGCCAGCAGCTTAACCCCAGACCTGGGCGGCTACACCTTC.

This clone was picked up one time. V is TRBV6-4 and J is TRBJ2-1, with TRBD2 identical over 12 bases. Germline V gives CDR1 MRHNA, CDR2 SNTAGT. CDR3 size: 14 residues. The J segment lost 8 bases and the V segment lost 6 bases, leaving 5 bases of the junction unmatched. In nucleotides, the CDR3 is TGTGCCAGCAGCTCTAGCGGGGGGGCCGATGAGCAGTTCTTC. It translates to CASSSSGGADEQFF.

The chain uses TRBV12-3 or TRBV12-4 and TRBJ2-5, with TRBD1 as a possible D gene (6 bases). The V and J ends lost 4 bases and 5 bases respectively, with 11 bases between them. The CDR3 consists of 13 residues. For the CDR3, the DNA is TGTGCCAGCAGTTCCAGGGGCCTGGAGACCCAGTACTTC. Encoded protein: CASSSRGLETQYF.

The CDR3 DNA follows: TGTGCTAGTGGTTTGCCTCCTCTCTACGAGCAGTACTTC. This encodes CASGLPPLYEQYF. The chain employs TRBV12-5 and TRBJ2-7; D ambiguous. Trimming left V 2 bases short and J 3 bases short, with 8 bases between. Germline V gene sequence: CDR1 LGHNT, CDR2 FRNRAP. This CDR3 contains 13 residues.

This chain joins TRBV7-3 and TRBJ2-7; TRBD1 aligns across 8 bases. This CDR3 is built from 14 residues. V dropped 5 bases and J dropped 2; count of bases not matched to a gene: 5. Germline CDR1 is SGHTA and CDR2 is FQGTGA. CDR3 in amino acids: CASSAQGGPYEQYF. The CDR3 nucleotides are TGTGCCAGCAGCGCACAGGGGGGACCCTACGAGCAGTACTTC.

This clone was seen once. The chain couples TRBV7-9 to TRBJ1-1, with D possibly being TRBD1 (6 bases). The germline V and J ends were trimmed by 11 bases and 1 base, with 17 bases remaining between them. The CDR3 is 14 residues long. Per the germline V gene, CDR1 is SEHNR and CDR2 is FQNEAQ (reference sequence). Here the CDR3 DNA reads TGTGCCGACCGGGACACCAAAGGGAACACTGAAGCTTTCTTT. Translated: CADRDTKGNTEAFF.

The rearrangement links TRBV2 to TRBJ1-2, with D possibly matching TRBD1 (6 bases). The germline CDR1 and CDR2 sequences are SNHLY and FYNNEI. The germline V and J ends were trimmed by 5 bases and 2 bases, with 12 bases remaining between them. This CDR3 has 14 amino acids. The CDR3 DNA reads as TGTGCCAGCAGTAGAACAGGGATCAACTATGGCTACACCTTC. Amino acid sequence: CASSRTGINYGYTF.

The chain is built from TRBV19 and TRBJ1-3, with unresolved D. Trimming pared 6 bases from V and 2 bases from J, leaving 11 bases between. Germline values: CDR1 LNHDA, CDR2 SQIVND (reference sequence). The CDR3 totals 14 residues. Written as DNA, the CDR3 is TGTGCCAGTAGCCAGTCCCTGCCTGGAAACACCATATATTTT. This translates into CASSQSLPGNTIYF.

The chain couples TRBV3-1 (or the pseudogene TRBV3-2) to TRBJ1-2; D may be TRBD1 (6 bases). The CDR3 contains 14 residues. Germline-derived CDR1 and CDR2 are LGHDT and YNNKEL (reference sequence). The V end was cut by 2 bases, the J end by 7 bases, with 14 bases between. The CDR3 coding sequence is TGTGCCAGCAGCCAAAGCCAGGGGACGGGTGGCTACACCTTC. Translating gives CASSQSQGTGGYTF.

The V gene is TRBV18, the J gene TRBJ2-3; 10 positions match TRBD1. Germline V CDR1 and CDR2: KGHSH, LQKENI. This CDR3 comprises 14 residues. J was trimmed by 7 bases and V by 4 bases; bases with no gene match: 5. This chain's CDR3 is CASSRGQGRNTQYF. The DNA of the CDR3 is TGTGCCAGCTCACGGGGACAGGGGAGAAATACGCAGTATTTT.

As DNA, the CDR3 is TGTGCCAGCAGCGGAACAGGGAATCAGCCCCAGCATTTT. Translated: CASSGTGNQPQHF. The rearrangement joins TRBV5-8 to TRBJ1-5; D is perhaps TRBD1 (6 bases). Trimming cost V 4 bases and J 4 bases, with 9 bases left between them. This CDR3 comprises 13 residues. Germline CDR1 reads SGHTS; CDR2 reads YDEGEE.

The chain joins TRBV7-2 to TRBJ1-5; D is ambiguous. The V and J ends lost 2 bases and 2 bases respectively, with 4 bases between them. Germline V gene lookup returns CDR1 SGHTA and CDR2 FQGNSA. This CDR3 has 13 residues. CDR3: CASSLSGNQPQHF. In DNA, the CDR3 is TGTGCCAGCAGCTTATCGGGCAATCAGCCCCAGCATTTT.

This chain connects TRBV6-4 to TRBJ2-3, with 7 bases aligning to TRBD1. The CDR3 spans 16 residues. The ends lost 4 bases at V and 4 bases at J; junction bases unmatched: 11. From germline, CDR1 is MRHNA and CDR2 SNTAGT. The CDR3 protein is CASSATDRAGADTQYF. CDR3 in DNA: TGTGCCAGCAGTGCCACCGACAGGGCTGGGGCAGATACGCAGTATTTT.